The clone carrying this TCR beta chain was picked up a small number of times. Antigen specificity is unknown. One end of the junction varies from germline; a read error may be responsible. This sample was included in a study of blood T cells in healthy people across ages. Overall study findings and caveats: Estimates based on one million T cells were treated as lower bounds. A greater number of naive CD4+ cells and higher diversity distinguished long-lived donors from aged donors. TCR beta diversity, measured per million T cells, fell in a roughly linear way with age.

Germline assignment: CDR1 LNHNV and CDR2 YYDKDF (reference sequence). The CDR3 runs to 17 residues. A second PCR of about 7 to 12 cycles used a sample-barcoded 5' primer and a J-beta primer mix. Each TCR beta cDNA got a 12-nucleotide random molecular identifier. Each CDR3 protein is one row after TCRdb ran MiXCR on the 5' RACE reads. The repertoire includes about 1.8 million distinct CDR3 sequences, around half of them detected once, and 2% to 2.5% sits in the top ten. The chain couples TRBV15 to TRBJ2-4; 9 nucleotides align to TRBD1. The clonotype comes from a middle-aged woman in good health. Specimen: blood. This CDR3 reads CATSRDRGQGTKNIQYF. The CDR3 DNA is TGTGCCACCAGCAGAGATCGTGGACAGGGGACCAAGAACATTCAGTACTTC.